The 14 T cell receptor beta chains below all came from one sample that was sequenced in a study of identical twins. TCRdb passed the 5' RACE reads through MiXCR, listing each CDR3 protein once. The sample lists 640,000 or so distinct CDR3 sequences; over 5% were seen once. Specimen: naive T cells sorted from blood. These receptors came from a man between 18 and 29 years old in good health.

This clonotype was observed many times. The rearrangement uses TRBV5-1 and TRBJ1-2; the match to TRBD1 covers 8 bases. Trimming cost V 4 bases and J 4 bases; bases outside gene matches: 6. This CDR3 has 14 residues. Germline lookup yields CDR1 SGHRS and CDR2 YFSETQ. Here the CDR3 reads CASSPGQAGYGYTF. Written as DNA, the CDR3 is TGCGCCAGCAGCCCGGGACAGGCGGGCTATGGCTACACCTTC.

This clonotype was recorded a few times. The chain is built from TRBV10-3 and TRBJ2-2; 10 bases match TRBD1. The V segment lost 3 bases and the J segment 4 bases; nucleotides outside the gene matches: 2. There are 15 residues in the CDR3. Germline V gives CDR1 ENHRY, CDR2 SYGVKD. CDR3 in amino acids: CAISDRTGGTGELFF. CDR3 bases: TGTGCCATCAGTGACCGGACAGGGGGCACCGGGGAGCTGTTTTTT.

This clonotype showed up just a few times. The chain is built from TRBV7-2 and TRBJ1-1; no clear D. Germline CDR1 reads SGHTA; CDR2 reads FQGNSA. Between the trimmed V and J ends, which lost 9 bases and 11 bases, there was a span of 19 bases. This CDR3 spans 12 amino acids. The CDR3 loop reads CASQVPRGRAFF. DNA of the CDR3: TGTGCCAGTCAGGTACCCCGGGGAAGGGCTTTCTTT.

This clonotype was counted only a few times. The V gene is TRBV5-5, the J gene TRBJ2-6, with D unresolved. From germline, CDR1 is SGHKS and CDR2 YYEKEE (reference sequence). This CDR3 contains 15 residues. With 4 bases removed from V and 4 bases from J, the gap between germline ends came to 12 bases. CDR3 region: CASSQRNAGANVLTF. The CDR3 DNA sequence: TGTGCCAGCAGCCAGAGGAATGCGGGGGCCAACGTCCTGACTTTC.

CDR3 residues: CASSLGGRVGELFF. CDR3 coding DNA: TGTGCCAGCAGCTTAGGAGGGAGAGTCGGGGAGCTGTTTTTT. The chain joins TRBV7-2 to TRBJ2-2, with a possible D match to TRBD2 (5 bases). CDR1 and CDR2 from the germline V gene are SGHTA and FQGNSA. V was cut by 1 base and J by 7 bases, with 10 bases left in between. There are 14 residues in the CDR3. The full variable domain, rest sourced from reference TRBV7-2 and TRBJ2-2, is GAGVSQSPSNKVTEKGKDVELRCDPISGHTALYWYRQSLGQGLEFLIYFQGNSAPDKSGLPSDRFSAERTGGSVSTLTIQRTQQEDSAVYLCASSLGGRVGELFFGEGSRLTVL.

In DNA, the CDR3 is TGTGCCAGCCTCAGCTCTGGGGCCAACGTCCTGACTTTC. The encoded protein is CASLSSGANVLTF. V is TRBV3-1 and J is TRBJ2-6, with no clear D. Trimming took 8 bases from V and 0 from J, leaving 5 bases between them. The CDR3 runs 13 residues. The V gene's germline CDR1 is LGHDT and CDR2 YNNKEL (reference sequence).

This clonotype was counted ten times or more. The chain recombines TRBV7-8 with TRBJ2-7, with 8 bases matching TRBD2. This CDR3 is 12 amino acids long. V lost 10 bases and J lost 7; bases outside the gene matches: 9. From germline, CDR1 is SGHVS and CDR2 FQNEAQ. CDR3 protein: CAIELAGGEQYF. Here the CDR3 DNA reads TGTGCCATCGAGCTAGCGGGTGGAGAGCAGTACTTC.

This clonotype was counted at least ten times. V gene TRBV20-1 combines with J gene TRBJ2-5; 11 bases are shared with TRBD2. The CDR3 is made up of 14 amino acids. Germline lookup yields CDR1 DFQATT and CDR2 SNEGSKA (reference sequence). Losses at the gene ends were 3 bases for V and 5 bases for J; bases not matched to a gene: 5. CDR3 protein: CSASELAGVETQYF. The CDR3 DNA reads as TGCAGTGCTAGCGAACTAGCGGGAGTGGAGACCCAGTACTTC.

This chain uses TRBV12-3 or TRBV12-4 with TRBJ2-2; TRBD2 agrees at 9 bases. The CDR3 runs 19 residues. With 7 bases clipped from V and 4 bases from J, the junction kept 19 bases outside the gene matches. This CDR3 reads CASTWPVFSGRGGTGELFF. The CDR3 nucleotides are TGTGCCAGCACCTGGCCGGTTTTTAGCGGGAGAGGGGGCACCGGGGAGCTGTTTTTT.

In this sample, this clonotype turned up many times. The V gene is TRBV5-1, the J gene TRBJ2-7; TRBD2 might be the D (6 bases). Per the germline V gene, CDR1 is SGHRS and CDR2 is YFSETQ. The CDR3 is made up of 15 amino acids. V lost 4 bases and J lost 4, with 18 bases in between. The CDR3, as DNA: TGCGCCAGCAGCCTCACCCCCGGGACTGATTACGAGCAGTACTTC. Amino acid sequence: CASSLTPGTDYEQYF.

This clonotype was counted many times. V gene TRBV12-3 or TRBV12-4 combines with J gene TRBJ2-7; a weak D match, TRBD1 (7 bases). Trimming shortened V by 0 bases and J by 5 bases, and 17 bases separated the two germline ends. The CDR3 has 16 residues. The CDR3 here is CASSLARGGGRDEQYF. The CDR3 region has the DNA TGTGCCAGCAGTTTAGCGCGAGGAGGGGGCAGGGACGAGCAGTACTTC.

There are a few counts of this clonotype. The rearrangement links TRBV5-1 to TRBJ2-1; tentative D call: TRBD1 (5 bases). The germline gives CDR1 SGHRS, CDR2 YFSETQ. The CDR3 has 15 amino acids. V lost 4 bases and J lost 7, with 18 bases in between. Here the CDR3 reads CASSQGLAAGNEQFF. The CDR3 region has the DNA TGCGCCAGCAGCCAGGGATTGGCGGCTGGAAATGAGCAGTTCTTC.

This clonotype came up many times. The chain recombines TRBV20-1 with TRBJ1-1, with TRBD1 identical over 10 bases. CDR1 DFQATT and CDR2 SNEGSKA come from the germline V gene (reference sequence). The CDR3 has 16 amino acids. Trimming took 5 bases from V and 0 from J; bases not matched to a gene: 9. The CDR3 sequence: CSAERDRGIMNTEAFF. CDR3 nucleotides: TGCAGTGCTGAGCGGGACAGGGGAATCATGAACACTGAAGCTTTCTTT.

This clonotype has a handful of counts. The chain employs TRBV27 and TRBJ1-1, with D unclear. Trimming pared 0 bases from V and 11 bases from J, leaving 13 bases between. This CDR3 region has 13 residues. The germline gives CDR1 MNHEY, CDR2 SMNVEV (reference sequence). CDR3 in amino acids: CASSLSIGKAAFF. The DNA for the CDR3 is TGTGCCAGCAGTTTATCGATAGGGAAGGCTGCTTTCTTT.